This T cell receptor (beta chain) was sequenced for a study of blood T cell repertoires in COVID-19. This table comes from immunoSEQ multiplex PCR, and its TCRdb copy is limited to in-frame clones, with some not included. The repertoire holds over 120,000 clones, with approximately 87% as singletons. CDR1 SNHLY and CDR2 FYNNEI come from the germline V gene. The CDR3 is made up of 15 amino acids. Trimming removed 7 bases at V and 2 bases at J, with 17 bases between. Sequenced sample: PBMCs or T cells enriched from blood (not recorded which). This clonotype was sampled from a man between 60 and 75 years old who had recovered from COVID-19. The rearrangement uses TRBV2 and TRBJ1-2, with a weak D call TRBD1 (5 bases). This chain's CDR3 is CASTPLTAENYGYTF. In DNA form, the CDR3 reads TGTGCCAGCACTCCACTGACAGCTGAGAACTATGGCTACACCTTC.